A selection of T cell receptor beta chains follows, all from one sample in a study of CD8+CD57+ T cells in acquired aplastic anemia. TCRdb used MiXCR to reprocess the reads, holding one entry per CDR3 protein. Here the sample spans some 180,000 distinct CDR3 sequences, 35% to 50% being singletons. Sequenced sample: sorted CD4+, CD8+, or CD8+CD57+ T cells (not recorded which) from PBMCs. All receptors come from a human donor in good health. CDR3s include the opening cysteine and the closing phenylalanine or tryptophan. The order of the fields is J gene, D gene, clone size, V gene, CDR3 protein, CDR3 DNA. D genes are given only for firm matches. Clone size, where shown, is once, few, many, or a class for clones that have expanded.

J gene: TRBJ2-3; D gene: .; clone size: .; V gene: TRBV15; CDR3 protein: CATSRDLSDTQYF; CDR3 DNA: TGTGCCACCAGCAGAGATCTCTCGGATACGCAGTATTTT
J gene: TRBJ1-2; D gene: .; clone size: .; V gene: TRBV12-3/TRBV12-4; CDR3 protein: CASSILVGSTNYGYTF; CDR3 DNA: .
J gene: TRBJ2-7; D gene: TRBD1; clone size: few; V gene: TRBV30; CDR3 protein: CAWTNPGQGHEQYF; CDR3 DNA: TGTGCCTGGACTAATCCGGGACAGGGTCACGAGCAGTACTTC
J gene: TRBJ1-3; D gene: .; clone size: .; V gene: TRBV19; CDR3 protein: CASSIGGTGNTIYF; CDR3 DNA: TGTGCCAGTAGTATAGGGGGCACTGGAAACACCATATATTTT
J gene: TRBJ2-7; D gene: .; clone size: once; V gene: TRBV25-1; CDR3 protein: CASSSQGTLEQYF; CDR3 DNA: TGTGCCAGCAGTTCGCAGGGCACCCTCGAGCAGTACTTC
J gene: TRBJ2-5; D gene: TRBD1; clone size: .; V gene: TRBV25-1; CDR3 protein: CASSPGQLYQETQYF; CDR3 DNA: TGTGCCAGTTCTCCGGGACAGTTGTACCAAGAGACCCAGTACTTC
J gene: TRBJ1-4; D gene: .; clone size: .; V gene: TRBV19; CDR3 protein: CAGRTGIHNEKLFF; CDR3 DNA: TGTGCCGGTAGAACAGGGATCCATAATGAAAAACTGTTTTTT
J gene: TRBJ2-5; D gene: TRBD2; clone size: few; V gene: TRBV25-1; CDR3 protein: CASSDPRGRGLAGVGRETQYF; CDR3 DNA: TGTGCCAGCAGTGACCCTCGGGGAAGGGGACTAGCGGGAGTAGGGAGGGAGACCCAGTACTTC
J gene: TRBJ2-1; D gene: .; clone size: .; V gene: TRBV19; CDR3 protein: CASRWSRQQFF; CDR3 DNA: TGTGCCAGTAGATGGTCCAGGCAGCAGTTCTTC
J gene: TRBJ2-1; D gene: TRBD2; clone size: .; V gene: TRBV11-2; CDR3 protein: CASSLSELAGGPRFF; CDR3 DNA: TGTGCCAGCAGCTTGTCGGAACTAGCGGGGGGCCCTAGGTTCTTC
J gene: TRBJ2-3; D gene: TRBD2; clone size: many; V gene: TRBV11-2; CDR3 protein: CASSLRLAGDFDTQYF; CDR3 DNA: TGTGCCAGCAGCTTACGACTAGCGGGAGATTTTGATACGCAGTATTTT
J gene: TRBJ1-1; D gene: .; clone size: once; V gene: TRBV9; CDR3 protein: CASSPGRHQAFF; CDR3 DNA: TGTGCCAGCAGCCCGGGGCGGCACCAAGCTTTCTTT
J gene: TRBJ1-6; D gene: TRBD1; clone size: many; V gene: TRBV20-1; CDR3 protein: CSAKPGTGESPLHF; CDR3 DNA: TGCAGTGCTAAGCCCGGGACAGGTGAATCACCCCTCCACTTT
J gene: TRBJ1-5; D gene: .; clone size: few; V gene: TRBV28; CDR3 protein: CASSLFREFNQPQHF; CDR3 DNA: TGTGCCAGCAGTTTATTCCGGGAGTTCAATCAGCCCCAGCATTTT
J gene: TRBJ1-5; D gene: .; clone size: .; V gene: TRBV12-3/TRBV12-4; CDR3 protein: CASSFADSNQPQHF; CDR3 DNA: TGTGCCAGCAGTTTTGCAGATAGCAATCAGCCCCAGCATTTT
J gene: TRBJ1-5; D gene: .; clone size: few; V gene: TRBV30; CDR3 protein: CAWSARLTQPQHF; CDR3 DNA: TGTGCCTGGAGTGCCAGGCTCACTCAGCCCCAGCATTTT
J gene: TRBJ1-5; D gene: TRBD1; clone size: .; V gene: TRBV12-3/TRBV12-4; CDR3 protein: CASSPTGLQPQHF; CDR3 DNA: TGTGCCAGCAGCCCGACAGGGTTGCAGCCCCAGCATTTT
J gene: TRBJ1-1; D gene: .; clone size: .; V gene: TRBV7-6; CDR3 protein: CASSPGGGEAFF; CDR3 DNA: TGTGCCAGCAGCCCAGGCGGGGGGGAAGCTTTCTTT
J gene: TRBJ1-2; D gene: TRBD1; clone size: once; V gene: TRBV29-1; CDR3 protein: CSVRPGQGSNYGYTF; CDR3 DNA: TGCAGCGTTCGACCGGGACAGGGTTCTAACTATGGCTACACCTTC
J gene: TRBJ1-1; D gene: .; clone size: few; V gene: TRBV20-1; CDR3 protein: CSQRTDMNTEAFF; CDR3 DNA: TGCAGCCAGCGGACAGACATGAACACTGAAGCTTTCTTT
J gene: TRBJ2-7; D gene: .; clone size: .; V gene: TRBV7-2; CDR3 protein: CASSSKPYEQYF; CDR3 DNA: TGTGCCAGCAGCTCCAAGCCCTACGAGCAGTACTTC
J gene: TRBJ1-4; D gene: TRBD1; clone size: .; V gene: TRBV24-1; CDR3 protein: CATSDQDRGLNEKLFF; CDR3 DNA: TGTGCCACCAGTGACCAGGACAGGGGCCTTAATGAAAAACTGTTTTTT
J gene: TRBJ2-1; D gene: .; clone size: few; V gene: TRBV11-1; CDR3 protein: CASSYRVPTSVSYNEQFF; CDR3 DNA: TGTGCCAGCAGCTACAGGGTTCCCACTAGCGTCAGTTACAATGAGCAGTTCTTC
J gene: TRBJ2-3; D gene: TRBD2; clone size: many; V gene: TRBV19; CDR3 protein: CASSRLAGGQDTQYF; CDR3 DNA: TGTGCCAGTAGCAGACTAGCGGGAGGGCAAGATACGCAGTATTTT
J gene: TRBJ2-3; D gene: TRBD2; clone size: many; V gene: TRBV6-2/TRBV6-3; CDR3 protein: CASTRGGDDTQYF; CDR3 DNA: TGTGCCAGCACCCGGGGGGGAGACGATACGCAGTATTTT
J gene: TRBJ2-5; D gene: TRBD2; clone size: .; V gene: TRBV5-1; CDR3 protein: CATRGGTSGQETQYF; CDR3 DNA: TGCGCCACCCGAGGAGGGACTAGCGGACAAGAGACCCAGTACTTC
J gene: TRBJ2-1; D gene: TRBD1; clone size: .; V gene: TRBV11-2; CDR3 protein: CASSQDRVGYNEQFF; CDR3 DNA: TGTGCCAGCAGCCAGGACAGGGTAGGATACAATGAGCAGTTCTTC
J gene: TRBJ2-5; D gene: TRBD1; clone size: few; V gene: TRBV20-1; CDR3 protein: CSARDGGQKETQYF; CDR3 DNA: TGCAGTGCTAGAGATGGGGGACAGAAAGAGACCCAGTACTTC
J gene: TRBJ1-6; D gene: .; clone size: .; V gene: TRBV7-6; CDR3 protein: CASSAGTLGYNSPLHF; CDR3 DNA: TGTGCCAGCAGCGCCGGGACACTCGGTTATAATTCACCCCTCCACTTT
J gene: TRBJ1-1; D gene: .; clone size: .; V gene: TRBV20-1; CDR3 protein: CSARGGGMHTEAFF; CDR3 DNA: TGCAGTGCTAGAGGAGGTGGAATGCACACTGAAGCTTTCTTT
J gene: TRBJ2-2; D gene: .; clone size: many; V gene: TRBV6-5; CDR3 protein: CASSYHRGLELFF; CDR3 DNA: TGTGCCAGCAGTTACCACCGTGGGCTCGAGCTGTTTTTT
J gene: TRBJ2-1; D gene: TRBD2; clone size: .; V gene: TRBV7-7; CDR3 protein: CASSPYGRASDEQFF; CDR3 DNA: TGTGCCAGCAGCCCCTACGGGAGGGCTTCTGATGAGCAGTTCTTC
J gene: TRBJ2-5; D gene: TRBD2; clone size: .; V gene: TRBV7-3; CDR3 protein: CASSGAGLAEEETQYF; CDR3 DNA: TGTGCCAGCAGCGGCGCGGGACTAGCAGAAGAAGAGACCCAGTACTTC